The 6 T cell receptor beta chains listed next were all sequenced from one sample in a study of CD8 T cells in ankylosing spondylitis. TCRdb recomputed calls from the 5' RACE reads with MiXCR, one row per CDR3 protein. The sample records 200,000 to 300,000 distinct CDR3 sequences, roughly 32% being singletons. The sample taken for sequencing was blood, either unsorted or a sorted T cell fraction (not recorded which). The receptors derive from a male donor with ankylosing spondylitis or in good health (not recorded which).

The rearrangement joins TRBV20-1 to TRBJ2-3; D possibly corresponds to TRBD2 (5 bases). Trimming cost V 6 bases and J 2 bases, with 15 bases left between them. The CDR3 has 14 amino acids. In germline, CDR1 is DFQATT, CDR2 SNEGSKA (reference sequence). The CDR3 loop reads CSAEGRAVTDTQYF. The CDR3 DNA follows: TGCAGTGCAGAGGGTAGGGCGGTCACAGATACGCAGTATTTT.

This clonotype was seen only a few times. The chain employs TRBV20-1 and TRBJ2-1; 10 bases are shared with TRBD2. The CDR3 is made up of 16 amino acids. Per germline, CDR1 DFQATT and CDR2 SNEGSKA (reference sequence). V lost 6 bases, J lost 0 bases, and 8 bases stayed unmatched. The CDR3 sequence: CSARTSGKSSYNEQFF. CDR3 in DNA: TGCAGTGCCCGGACTAGCGGAAAAAGCTCCTACAATGAGCAGTTCTTC.

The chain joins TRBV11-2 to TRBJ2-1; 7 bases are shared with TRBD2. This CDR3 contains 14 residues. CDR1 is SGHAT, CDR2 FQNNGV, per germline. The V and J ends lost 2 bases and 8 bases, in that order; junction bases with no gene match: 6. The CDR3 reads CASSLLWGGDEQFF. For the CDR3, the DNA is TGTGCCAGCAGCTTACTTTGGGGAGGGGATGAGCAGTTCTTC.

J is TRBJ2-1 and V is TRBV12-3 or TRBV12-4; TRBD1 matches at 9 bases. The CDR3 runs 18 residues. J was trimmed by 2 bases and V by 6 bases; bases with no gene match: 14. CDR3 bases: TGTGCCAGCAGCCAGAGACTAAACAGGGGGCCTCCCTACAATGAGCAGTTCTTC. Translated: CASSQRLNRGPPYNEQFF.

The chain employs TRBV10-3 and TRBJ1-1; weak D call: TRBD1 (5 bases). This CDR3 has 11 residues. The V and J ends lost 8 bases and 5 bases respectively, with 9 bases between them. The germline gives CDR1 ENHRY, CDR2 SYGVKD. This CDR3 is CAIGTGTEAFF. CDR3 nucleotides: TGTGCCATCGGGACCGGGACTGAAGCTTTCTTT.

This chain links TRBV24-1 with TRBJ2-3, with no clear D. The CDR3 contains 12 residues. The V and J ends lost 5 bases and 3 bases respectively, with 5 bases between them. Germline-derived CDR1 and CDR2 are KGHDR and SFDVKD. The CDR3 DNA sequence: TGTGCCACCAGTGGTTGGACAGATACGCAGTATTTT. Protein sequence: CATSGWTDTQYF.